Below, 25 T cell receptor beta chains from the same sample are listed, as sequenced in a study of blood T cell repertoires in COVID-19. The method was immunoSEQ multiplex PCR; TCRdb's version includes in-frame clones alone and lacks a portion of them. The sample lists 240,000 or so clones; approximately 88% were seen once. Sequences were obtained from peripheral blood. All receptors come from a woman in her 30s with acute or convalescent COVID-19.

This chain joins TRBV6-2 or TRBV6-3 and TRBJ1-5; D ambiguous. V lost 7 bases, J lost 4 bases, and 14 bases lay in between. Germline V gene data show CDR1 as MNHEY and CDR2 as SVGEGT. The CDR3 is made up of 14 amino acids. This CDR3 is CASTPPGVNQPQHF. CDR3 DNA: TGTGCCAGCACCCCCCCGGGAGTTAATCAGCCCCAGCATTTT.

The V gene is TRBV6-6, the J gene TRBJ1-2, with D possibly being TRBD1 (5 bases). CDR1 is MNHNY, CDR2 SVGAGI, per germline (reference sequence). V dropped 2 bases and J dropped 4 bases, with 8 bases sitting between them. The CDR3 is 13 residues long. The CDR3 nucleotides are TGTGCCAGCAGTTACGGCGGGGCCTATGGCTACACCTTC. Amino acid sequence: CASSYGGAYGYTF.

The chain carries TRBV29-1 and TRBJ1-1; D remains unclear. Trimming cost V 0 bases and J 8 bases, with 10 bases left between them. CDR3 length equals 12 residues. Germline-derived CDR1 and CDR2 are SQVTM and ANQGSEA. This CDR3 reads CSVEDREWEAFF. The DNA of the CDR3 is TGCAGCGTTGAAGATCGGGAATGGGAAGCTTTCTTT.

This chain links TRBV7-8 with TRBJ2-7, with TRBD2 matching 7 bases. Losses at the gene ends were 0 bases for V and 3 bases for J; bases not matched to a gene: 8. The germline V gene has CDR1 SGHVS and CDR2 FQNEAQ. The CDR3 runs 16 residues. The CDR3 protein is CASSLAIRGSVYEQYF. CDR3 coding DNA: TGTGCCAGCAGCTTAGCGATTCGCGGGAGTGTCTACGAGCAGTACTTC.

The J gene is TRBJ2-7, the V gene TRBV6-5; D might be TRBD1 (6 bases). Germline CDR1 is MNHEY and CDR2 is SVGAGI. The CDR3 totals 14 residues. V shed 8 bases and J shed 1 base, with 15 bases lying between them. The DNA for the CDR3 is TGTGCCAGCCGGCAGGGGACGCCTTCCTACGAGCAGTACTTC. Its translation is CASRQGTPSYEQYF.

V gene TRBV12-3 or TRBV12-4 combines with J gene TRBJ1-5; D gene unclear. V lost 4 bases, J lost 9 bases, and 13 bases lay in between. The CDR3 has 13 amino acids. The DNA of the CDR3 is TGTGCCAGCAGTTCCGGTTCTGGTCTGCCCCAGCATTTT. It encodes CASSSGSGLPQHF.

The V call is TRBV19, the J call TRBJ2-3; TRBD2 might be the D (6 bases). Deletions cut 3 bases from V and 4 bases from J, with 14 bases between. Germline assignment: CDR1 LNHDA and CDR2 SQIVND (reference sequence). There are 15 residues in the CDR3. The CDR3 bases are TGTGCCAGTAGTATTAGTGCGGGAAGGGCAGATACGCAGTATTTT. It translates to CASSISAGRADTQYF.

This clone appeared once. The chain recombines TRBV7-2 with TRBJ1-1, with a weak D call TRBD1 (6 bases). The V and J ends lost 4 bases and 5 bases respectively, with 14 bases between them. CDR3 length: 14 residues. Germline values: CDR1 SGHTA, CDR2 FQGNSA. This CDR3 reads CASSSLLGGTEAFF. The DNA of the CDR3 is TGTGCCAGCAGCTCCCTTCTAGGGGGAACTGAAGCTTTCTTT.

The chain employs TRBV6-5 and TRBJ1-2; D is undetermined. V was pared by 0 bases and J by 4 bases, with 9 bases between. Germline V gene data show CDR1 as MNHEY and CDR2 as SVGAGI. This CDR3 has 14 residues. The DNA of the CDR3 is TGTGCCAGCAGTTACTCTGGAACAGCCTATGGCTACACCTTC. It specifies CASSYSGTAYGYTF.

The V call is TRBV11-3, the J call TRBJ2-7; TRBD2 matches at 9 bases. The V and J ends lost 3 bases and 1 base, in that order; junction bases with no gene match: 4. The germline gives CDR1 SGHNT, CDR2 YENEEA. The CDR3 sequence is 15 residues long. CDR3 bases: TGTGCCAGCAGCTTTAGCGGGAGTATTTCCTACGAGCAGTACTTC. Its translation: CASSFSGSISYEQYF.

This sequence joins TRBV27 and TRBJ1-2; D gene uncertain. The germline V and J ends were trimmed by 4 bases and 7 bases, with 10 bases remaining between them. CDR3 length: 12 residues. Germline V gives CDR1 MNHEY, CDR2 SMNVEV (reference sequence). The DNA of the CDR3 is TGTGCCAGCAGTTCGGCGGTGGGTGGCTACACCTTC. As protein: CASSSAVGGYTF.

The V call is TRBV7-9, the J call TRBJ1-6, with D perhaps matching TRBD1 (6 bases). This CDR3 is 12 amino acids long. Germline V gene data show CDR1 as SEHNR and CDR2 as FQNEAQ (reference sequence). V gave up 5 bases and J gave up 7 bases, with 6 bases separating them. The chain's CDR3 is CASSDRNSPLHF. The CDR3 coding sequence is TGTGCCAGCAGCGACAGGAATTCACCCCTCCACTTT.

Written as DNA, the CDR3 is TGTGCCAGTAGCCAAGCGGGAGTGCAGTACTTC. This encodes CASSQAGVQYF. The V and J genes are TRBV19 and TRBJ2-7, with 8 bases lining up with TRBD2. This CDR3 has 11 residues. Germline CDR1 and CDR2: LNHDA and SQIVND (reference sequence). The V and J ends lost 6 bases and 9 bases, in that order; junction bases with no gene match: 4.

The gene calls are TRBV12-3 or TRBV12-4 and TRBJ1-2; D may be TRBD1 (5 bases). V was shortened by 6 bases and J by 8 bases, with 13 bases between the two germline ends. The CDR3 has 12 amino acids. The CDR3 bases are TGTGCCAGCAGAACAGGAGCCCGGGGCTACACCTTC. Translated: CASRTGARGYTF.

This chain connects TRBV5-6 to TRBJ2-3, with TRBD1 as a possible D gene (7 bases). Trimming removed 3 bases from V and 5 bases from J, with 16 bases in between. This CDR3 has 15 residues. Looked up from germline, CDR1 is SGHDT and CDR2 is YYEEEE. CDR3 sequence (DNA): TGTGCCAGCAGCTGGGCGGGACAGCTTAGAGATACGCAGTATTTT. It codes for CASSWAGQLRDTQYF.

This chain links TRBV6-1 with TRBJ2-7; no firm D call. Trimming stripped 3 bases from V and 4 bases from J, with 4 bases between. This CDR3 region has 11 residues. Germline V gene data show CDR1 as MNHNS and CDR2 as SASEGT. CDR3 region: CASSDGYEQYF. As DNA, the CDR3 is TGTGCCAGCAGTGACGGGTACGAGCAGTACTTC.

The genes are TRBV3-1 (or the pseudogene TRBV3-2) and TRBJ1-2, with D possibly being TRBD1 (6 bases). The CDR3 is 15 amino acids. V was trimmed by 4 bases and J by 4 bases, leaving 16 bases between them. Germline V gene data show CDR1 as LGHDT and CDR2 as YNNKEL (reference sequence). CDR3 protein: CASSRSGGRGYGYTF. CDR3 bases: TGTGCCAGCAGCCGGTCCGGGGGGCGCGGCTATGGCTACACCTTC.

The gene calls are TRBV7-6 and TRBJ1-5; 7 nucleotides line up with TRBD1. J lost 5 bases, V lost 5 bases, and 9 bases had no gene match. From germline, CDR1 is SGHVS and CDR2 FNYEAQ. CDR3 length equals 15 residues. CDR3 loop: CASSLGTGEDQPQHF. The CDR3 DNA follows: TGTGCCAGCAGCCTGGGAACAGGGGAAGATCAGCCCCAGCATTTT.

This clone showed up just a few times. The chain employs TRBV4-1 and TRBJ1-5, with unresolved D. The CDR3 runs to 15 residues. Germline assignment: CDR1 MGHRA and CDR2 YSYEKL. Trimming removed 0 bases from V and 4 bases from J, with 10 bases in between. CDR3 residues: CASSQDTEGNQPQHF. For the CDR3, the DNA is TGCGCCAGCAGCCAAGATACAGAAGGTAATCAGCCCCAGCATTTT.

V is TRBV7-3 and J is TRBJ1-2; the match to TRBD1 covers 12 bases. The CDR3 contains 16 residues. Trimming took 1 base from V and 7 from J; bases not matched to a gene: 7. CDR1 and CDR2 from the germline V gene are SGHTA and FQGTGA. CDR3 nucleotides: TGTGCCAGCAGCTTAATCGGGACAGGGGGCGGCGGTGGCTACACCTTC. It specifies CASSLIGTGGGGGYTF.

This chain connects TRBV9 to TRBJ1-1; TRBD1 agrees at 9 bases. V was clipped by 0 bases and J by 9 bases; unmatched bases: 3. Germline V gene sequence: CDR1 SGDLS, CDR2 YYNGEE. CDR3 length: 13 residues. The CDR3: CASSVATGGQAFF. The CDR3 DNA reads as TGTGCCAGCAGCGTAGCGACAGGGGGTCAAGCTTTCTTT.

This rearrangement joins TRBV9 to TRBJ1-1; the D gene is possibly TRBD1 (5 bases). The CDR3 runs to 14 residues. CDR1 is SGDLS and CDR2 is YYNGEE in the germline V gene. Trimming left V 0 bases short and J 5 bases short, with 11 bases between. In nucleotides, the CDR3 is TGTGCCAGCAGCGTAGCGGGGGGTTTGACTGAAGCTTTCTTT. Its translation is CASSVAGGLTEAFF.

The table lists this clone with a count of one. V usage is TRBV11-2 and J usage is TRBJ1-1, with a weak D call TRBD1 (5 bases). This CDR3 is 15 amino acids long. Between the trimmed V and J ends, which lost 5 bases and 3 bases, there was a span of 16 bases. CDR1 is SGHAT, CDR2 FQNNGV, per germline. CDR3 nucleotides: TGTGCCAGCAGCCCTAGGTGGACCAGGGACACTGAAGCTTTCTTT. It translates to CASSPRWTRDTEAFF. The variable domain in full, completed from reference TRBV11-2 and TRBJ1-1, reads EAGVAQSPRYKIIEKRQSVAFWCNPISGHATLYWYQQILGQGPKLLIQFQNNGVVDDSQLPKDRFSAERLKGVDSTLKIQPAKLEDSAVYLCASSPRWTRDTEAFFGQGTRLTVV.

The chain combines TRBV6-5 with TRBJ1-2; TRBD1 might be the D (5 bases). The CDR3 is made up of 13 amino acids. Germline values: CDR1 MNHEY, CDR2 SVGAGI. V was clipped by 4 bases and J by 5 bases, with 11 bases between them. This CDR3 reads CASSWRGIYGYTF. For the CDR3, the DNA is TGTGCCAGCAGTTGGAGGGGTATATATGGCTACACCTTC.

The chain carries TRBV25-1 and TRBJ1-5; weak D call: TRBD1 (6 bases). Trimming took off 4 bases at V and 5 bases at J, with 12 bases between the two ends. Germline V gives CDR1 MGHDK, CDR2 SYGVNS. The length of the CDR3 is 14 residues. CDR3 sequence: CASSASGTHQPQHF. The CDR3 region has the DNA TGTGCCAGCAGTGCTTCCGGGACACATCAGCCCCAGCATTTT.